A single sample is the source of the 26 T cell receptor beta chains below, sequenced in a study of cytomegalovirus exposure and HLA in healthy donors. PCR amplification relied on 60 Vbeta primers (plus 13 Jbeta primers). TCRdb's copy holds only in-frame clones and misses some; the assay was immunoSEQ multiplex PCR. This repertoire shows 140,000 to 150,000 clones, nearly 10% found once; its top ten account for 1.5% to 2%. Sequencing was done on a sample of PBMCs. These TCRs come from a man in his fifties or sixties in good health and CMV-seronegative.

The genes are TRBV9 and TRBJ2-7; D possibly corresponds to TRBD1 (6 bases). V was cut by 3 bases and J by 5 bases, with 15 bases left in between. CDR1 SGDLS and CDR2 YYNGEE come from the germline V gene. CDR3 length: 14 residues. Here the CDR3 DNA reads TGTGCCAGCAGCGAGTCACAGGGCAACAACGAGCAGTACTTC. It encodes CASSESQGNNEQYF.

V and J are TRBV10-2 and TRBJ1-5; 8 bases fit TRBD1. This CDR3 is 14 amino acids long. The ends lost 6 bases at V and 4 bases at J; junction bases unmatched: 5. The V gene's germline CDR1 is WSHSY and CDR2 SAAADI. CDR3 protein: CASREGQANQPQHF. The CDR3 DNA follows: TGCGCCAGCAGGGAGGGACAGGCGAATCAGCCCCAGCATTTT.

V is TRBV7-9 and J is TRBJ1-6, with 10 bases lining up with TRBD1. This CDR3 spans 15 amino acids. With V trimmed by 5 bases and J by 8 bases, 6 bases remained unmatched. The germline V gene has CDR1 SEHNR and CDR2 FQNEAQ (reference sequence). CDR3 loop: CASSLRDRGYSPLHF. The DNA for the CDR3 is TGTGCCAGCAGCCTTCGGGACAGGGGCTATTCACCCCTCCACTTT.

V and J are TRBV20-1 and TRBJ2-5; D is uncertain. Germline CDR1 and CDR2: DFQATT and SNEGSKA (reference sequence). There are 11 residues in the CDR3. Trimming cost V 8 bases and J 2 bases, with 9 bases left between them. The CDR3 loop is CSSRSQETQYF. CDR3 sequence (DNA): TGCAGTAGCAGGTCACAAGAGACCCAGTACTTC.

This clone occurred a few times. CDR3 region: CASSLRQGAAGNTIYF. In DNA, the CDR3 is TGCGCCAGCAGCCTCCGACAGGGGGCAGCTGGAAACACCATATATTTT. V is TRBV4-1 and J is TRBJ1-3; 10 bases line up with TRBD1. V shed 4 bases, J shed 2 bases, and the junction held 5 bases outside the gene matches. CDR3 length: 16 residues. In germline, CDR1 is MGHRA, CDR2 YSYEKL.

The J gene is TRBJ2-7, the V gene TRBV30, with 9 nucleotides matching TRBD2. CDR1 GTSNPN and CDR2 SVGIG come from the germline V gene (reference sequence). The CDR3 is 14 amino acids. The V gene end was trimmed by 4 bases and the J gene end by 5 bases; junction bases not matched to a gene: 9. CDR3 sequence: CAWIVAGGRDEQYF. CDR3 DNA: TGTGCCTGGATTGTGGCGGGAGGGCGCGACGAGCAGTACTTC.

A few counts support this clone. The DNA of the CDR3 is TGTGCCAGCTCACCGGGACAGGGCATCGGGGAGCTGTTTTTT. Residues: CASSPGQGIGELFF. The rearrangement links TRBV18 to TRBJ2-2, with 9 nucleotides matching TRBD1. The ends lost 3 bases at V and 7 bases at J; junction bases unmatched: 3. This CDR3 has 14 residues. Germline values: CDR1 KGHSH, CDR2 LQKENI. Full variable domain (remainder filled in from reference TRBV18 and TRBJ2-2): NAGVMQNPRHLVRRRGQEARLRCSPMKGHSHVYWYRQLPEEGLKFMVYLQKENIIDESGMPKERFSAEFPKEGPSILRIQQVVRGDSAAYFCASSPGQGIGELFFGEGSRLTVL.

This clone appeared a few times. This CDR3 is CASSEAWTGGFGQFF. DNA for the CDR3: TGTGCCAGCAGTGAAGCGTGGACCGGCGGGTTTGGGCAGTTCTTC. V usage is TRBV6-1 and J usage is TRBJ2-1; D is possibly TRBD2 (5 bases). Germline V gene data show CDR1 as MNHNS and CDR2 as SASEGT. CDR3 length: 15 residues. V lost 0 bases and J lost 12, with 18 bases in between.

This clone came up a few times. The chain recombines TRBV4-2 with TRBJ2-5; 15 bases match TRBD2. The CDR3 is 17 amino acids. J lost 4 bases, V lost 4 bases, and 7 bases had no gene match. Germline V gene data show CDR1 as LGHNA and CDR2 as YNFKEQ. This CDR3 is CASSLGTSGRTGETQYF. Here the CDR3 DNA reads TGTGCCAGCAGCCTGGGGACTAGCGGGAGGACGGGAGAGACCCAGTACTTC.

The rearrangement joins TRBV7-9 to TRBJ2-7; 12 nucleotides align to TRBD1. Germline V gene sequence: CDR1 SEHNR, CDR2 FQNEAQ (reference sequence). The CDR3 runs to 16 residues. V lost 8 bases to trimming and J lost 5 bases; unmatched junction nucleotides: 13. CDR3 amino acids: CASSSRTGQGADEQYF. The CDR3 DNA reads TGTGCCAGCTCATCCAGGACGGGACAGGGGGCGGACGAGCAGTACTTC.

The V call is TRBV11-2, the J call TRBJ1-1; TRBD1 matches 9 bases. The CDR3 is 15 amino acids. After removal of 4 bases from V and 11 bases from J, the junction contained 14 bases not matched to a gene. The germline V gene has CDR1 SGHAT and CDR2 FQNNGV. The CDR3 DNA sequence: TGTGCCAGCAGCTCTGAGCGGGGACAGGGCTTTAACGCTTTCTTT. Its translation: CASSSERGQGFNAFF.

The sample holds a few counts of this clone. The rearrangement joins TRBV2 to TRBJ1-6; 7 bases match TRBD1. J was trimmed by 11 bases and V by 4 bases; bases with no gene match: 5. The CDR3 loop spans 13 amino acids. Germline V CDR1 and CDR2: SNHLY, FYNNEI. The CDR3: CASSVMGTAPLHF. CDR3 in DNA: TGTGCCAGCAGTGTGATGGGGACAGCACCCCTCCACTTT.

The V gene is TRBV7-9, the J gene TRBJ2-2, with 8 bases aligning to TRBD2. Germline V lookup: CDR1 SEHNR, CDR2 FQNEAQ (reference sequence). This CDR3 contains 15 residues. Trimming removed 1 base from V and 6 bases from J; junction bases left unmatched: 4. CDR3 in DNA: TGTGCCAGCAGCTTAGACAGCGGGGGTTCCGGGGAGCTGTTTTTT. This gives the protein CASSLDSGGSGELFF.

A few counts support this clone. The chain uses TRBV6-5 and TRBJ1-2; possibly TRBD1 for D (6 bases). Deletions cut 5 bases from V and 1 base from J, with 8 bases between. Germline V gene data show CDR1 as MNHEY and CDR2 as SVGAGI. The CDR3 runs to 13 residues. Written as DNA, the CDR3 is TGTGCCAGCAGTAAACAGGGTAACTATGGCTACACCTTC. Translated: CASSKQGNYGYTF.

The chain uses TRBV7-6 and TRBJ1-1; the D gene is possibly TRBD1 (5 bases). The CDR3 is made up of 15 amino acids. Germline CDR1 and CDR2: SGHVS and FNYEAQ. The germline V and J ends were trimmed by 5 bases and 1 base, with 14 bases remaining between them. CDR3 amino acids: CASSPTLGENTEAFF. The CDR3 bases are TGTGCCAGCAGCCCGACCCTAGGGGAGAACACTGAAGCTTTCTTT.

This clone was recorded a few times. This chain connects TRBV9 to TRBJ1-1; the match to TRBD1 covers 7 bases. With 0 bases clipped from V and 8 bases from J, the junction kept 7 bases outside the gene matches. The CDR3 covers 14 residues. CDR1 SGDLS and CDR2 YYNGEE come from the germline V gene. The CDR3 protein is CASSVGQGWMEAFF. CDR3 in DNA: TGTGCCAGCAGCGTAGGACAGGGTTGGATGGAAGCTTTCTTT.

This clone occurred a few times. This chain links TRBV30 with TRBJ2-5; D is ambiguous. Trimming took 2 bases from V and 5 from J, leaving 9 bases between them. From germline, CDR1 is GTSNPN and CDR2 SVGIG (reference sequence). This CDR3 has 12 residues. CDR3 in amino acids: CAWSLVRETQYF. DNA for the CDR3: TGTGCCTGGAGTCTTGTCCGGGAGACCCAGTACTTC.

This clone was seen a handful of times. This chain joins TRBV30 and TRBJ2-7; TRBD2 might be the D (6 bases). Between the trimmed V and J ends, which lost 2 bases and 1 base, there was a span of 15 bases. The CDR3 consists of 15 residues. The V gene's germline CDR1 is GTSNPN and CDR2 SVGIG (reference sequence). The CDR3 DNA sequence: TGTGCCTGGAGTCGGGGTGTGGGGGGATCCTACGAGCAGTACTTC. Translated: CAWSRGVGGSYEQYF.

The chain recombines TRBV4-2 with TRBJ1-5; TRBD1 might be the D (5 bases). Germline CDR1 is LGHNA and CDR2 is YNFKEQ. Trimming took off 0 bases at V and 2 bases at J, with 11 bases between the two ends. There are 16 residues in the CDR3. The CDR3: CASSQDVGGGNQPQHF. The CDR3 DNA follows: TGTGCCAGCAGCCAAGATGTGGGGGGAGGCAATCAGCCCCAGCATTTT.

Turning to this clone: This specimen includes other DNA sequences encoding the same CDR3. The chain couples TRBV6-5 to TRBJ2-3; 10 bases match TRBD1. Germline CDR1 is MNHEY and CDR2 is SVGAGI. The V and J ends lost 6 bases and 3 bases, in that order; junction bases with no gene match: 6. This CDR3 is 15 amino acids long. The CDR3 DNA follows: TGTGCCAGCAGCCCGGGACAGGGGTGGACAGATACGCAGTATTTT. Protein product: CASSPGQGWTDTQYF.

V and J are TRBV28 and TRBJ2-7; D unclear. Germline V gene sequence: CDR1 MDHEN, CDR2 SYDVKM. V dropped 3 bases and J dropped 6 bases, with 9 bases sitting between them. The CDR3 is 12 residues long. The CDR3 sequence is CASSLRFIEQYF. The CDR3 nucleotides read TGTGCCAGCAGTTTGCGGTTTATCGAGCAGTACTTC.

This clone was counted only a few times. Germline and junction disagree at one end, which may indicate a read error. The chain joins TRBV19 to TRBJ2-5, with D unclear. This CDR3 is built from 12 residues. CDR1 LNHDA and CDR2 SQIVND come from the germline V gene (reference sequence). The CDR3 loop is CASSKREEAQYF. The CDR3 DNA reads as TGTGCCAGTAGTAAGAGAGAAGAGGCCCAGTACTTC.

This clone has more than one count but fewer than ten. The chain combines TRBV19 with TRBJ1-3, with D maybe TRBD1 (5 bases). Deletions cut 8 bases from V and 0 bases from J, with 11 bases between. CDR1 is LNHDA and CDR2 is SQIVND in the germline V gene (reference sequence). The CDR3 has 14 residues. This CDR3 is CASGFRDSGNTIYF. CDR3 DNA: TGTGCCAGTGGGTTCAGGGACTCTGGAAACACCATATATTTT.

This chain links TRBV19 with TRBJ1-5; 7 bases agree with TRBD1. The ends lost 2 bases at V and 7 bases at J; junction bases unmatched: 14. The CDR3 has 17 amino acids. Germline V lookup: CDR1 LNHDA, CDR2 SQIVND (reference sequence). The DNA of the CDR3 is TGTGCCAGTAGTATATCACCACAGGGGCCCTCTTACCAGCCCCAGCATTTT. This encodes CASSISPQGPSYQPQHF.

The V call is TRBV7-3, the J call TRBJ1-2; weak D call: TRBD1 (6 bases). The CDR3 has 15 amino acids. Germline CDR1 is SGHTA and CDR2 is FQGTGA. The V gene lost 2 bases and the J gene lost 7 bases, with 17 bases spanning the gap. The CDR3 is CASSLGGAGVGGYTF. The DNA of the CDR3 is TGTGCCAGCAGCTTAGGAGGAGCAGGGGTCGGTGGCTACACCTTC.

The CDR3 nucleotides are TGTGCCAGCAGGGCAGACGGGTACTATGGCTACACCTTC. It specifies CASRADGYYGYTF. The gene calls are TRBV6-5 and TRBJ1-2, with D hard to call. The ends were cut back, 6 bases at V and 3 bases at J, with 11 bases in the middle. The CDR3 is 13 residues long. Germline V gene data show CDR1 as MNHEY and CDR2 as SVGAGI.